This T cell receptor (beta chain) is from a study of glioma-infiltrating T cells after dendritic cell vaccination. Turning to the study itself: Autologous tumor lysate-pulsed dendritic cell vaccination was given between the early 2000s and the early 2010s.

V lost 2 bases to trimming and J lost 5 bases, with 17 bases between them. Looked up from germline, CDR1 is MNHEY and CDR2 is SVGAGI. The CDR3 has 16 residues. The PCR used 60 V beta and 13 J beta primers. Profiled with immunoSEQ multiplex PCR; TCRdb holds only in-frame clones, not every one. The sample yields roughly 56,000 clones, more than 75% seen once. Time point of the sample: after dendritic cell vaccination, including at tumor progression/relapse. This sequence was found in a human donor with glioblastoma. The chain uses TRBV6-5 and TRBJ2-3; D might be TRBD2 (7 bases). Specimen: blood, collected after dendritic cell vaccination. CDR3 coding DNA: TGTGCCAGCAGTTACCCTGGCGGGGGCCCTGGAGATACGCAGTATTTT. Encoded protein: CASSYPGGGPGDTQYF.